The 10 T cell receptor beta chains reported below all come from one sample, sequenced in a study of Graves' ophthalmopathy and Graves' hyperthyroidism. The TCR beta CDR3 regions underwent amplification from RNA transcripts. HTBI primers primed a first-round RT-PCR, and a second-round multiplex PCR followed. Via MiXCR, TCRdb re-called the multiplex PCR reads, giving one row per CDR3 protein. The sample lists 200,000 to 250,000 distinct CDR3 sequences, roughly 50% seen once, with roughly half in the top ten. The specimen was peripheral blood. Source of these receptors: an adult man with Graves' ophthalmopathy.

The chain is built from TRBV13 and TRBJ2-5; TRBD2 is a possible D gene (6 bases). CDR1 and CDR2 from the germline V gene are PRHDT and FYEKMQ (reference sequence). This CDR3 spans 13 amino acids. V gave up 4 bases and J gave up 1 base, with 7 bases separating them. The CDR3 is CASSSAGQETQYF. CDR3 DNA sequence: TGTGCCAGCAGCTCAGCGGGCCAAGAGACCCAGTACTTC.

The chain is built from TRBV20-1 and TRBJ2-2, with 11 bases that match TRBD1. The CDR3 spans 17 residues. The V segment lost 1 base and the J segment 7 bases; nucleotides outside the gene matches: 11. Per germline, CDR1 DFQATT and CDR2 SNEGSKA (reference sequence). The CDR3 region is CSARVLAGQGAGGELFF. Written as DNA, the CDR3 is TGCAGTGCTAGAGTATTGGCTGGACAGGGGGCAGGCGGGGAGCTGTTTTTT.

In this sample, this clonotype turned up many times. This rearrangement joins TRBV2 to TRBJ1-5; maybe TRBD1 (6 bases). V was clipped by 3 bases and J by 8 bases, with 14 bases between them. Germline CDR1 reads SNHLY; CDR2 reads FYNNEI. This CDR3 spans 14 amino acids. The CDR3, as DNA: TGTGCCAGCAGTGACGGGGGGCGTGCAAAGCCCCAGCATTTT. Residues: CASSDGGRAKPQHF. Together with reference TRBV2 and TRBJ1-5, the CDR3 gives the full variable domain: EPEVTQTPSHQVTQMGQEVILRCVPISNHLYFYWYRQILGQKVEFLVSFYNNEISEKSEIFDDQFSVERPDGSNFTLKIRSTKLEDSAMYFCASSDGGRAKPQHFGDGTRLSIL.

In this sample, this clonotype turned up a few times. The chain links TRBV29-1 to TRBJ1-5; D is ambiguous. The CDR3 length is 12 residues. V was clipped by 4 bases and J by 3 bases, with 7 bases between them. Per germline, CDR1 SQVTM and CDR2 ANQGSEA. CDR3 sequence: CSVGAVNQPQHF. CDR3 coding DNA: TGCAGCGTTGGGGCGGTCAATCAGCCCCAGCATTTT.

This clonotype was counted ten times or more. The V gene is TRBV29-1, the J gene TRBJ2-7; D gene ambiguous. In germline, CDR1 is SQVTM, CDR2 ANQGSEA. CDR3 length: 11 amino acids. V was clipped by 2 bases and J by 2 bases, with 4 bases between them. CDR3 in DNA: TGCAGCGTTGAAAAGACCTACGAGCAGTACTTC. As protein: CSVEKTYEQYF.

This clonotype showed up just a few times. The chain has TRBV29-1 and TRBJ1-2; D perhaps matches TRBD1 (6 bases). This CDR3 is 13 amino acids long. In germline, CDR1 is SQVTM, CDR2 ANQGSEA. The V and J ends lost 1 base and 8 bases respectively, with 14 bases between them. The CDR3 spells CSVEGGAVGGYTF. The CDR3 coding sequence is TGCAGCGTTGAAGGGGGGGCCGTAGGGGGCTACACCTTC.

This clonotype came up a few times. The CDR3 region is CASSLGDTGQLNTEAFF. The DNA for the CDR3 is TGTGCCAGCAGCTTAGGGGATACAGGGCAACTGAACACTGAAGCTTTCTTT. The rearrangement links TRBV7-9 to TRBJ1-1, with D maybe TRBD1 (6 bases). V was pared by 1 base and J by 0 bases, with 15 bases between. This CDR3 region has 17 residues. CDR1 and CDR2 (germline): SEHNR, FQNEAQ (reference sequence).

Remarks on this clonotype: Germline and junction disagree at one end, which may indicate a read error. The chain joins TRBV19 to TRBJ1-2; D remains ambiguous. CDR1 LNHDA and CDR2 SQIVND come from the germline V gene (reference sequence). The CDR3 is made up of 14 amino acids. In DNA form, the CDR3 reads TGCGCCAGCAGCTTTGGGCAAGCGGGATATGGCTACACCTTC. It encodes CASSFGQAGYGYTF.

This clonotype has only a few counts. The rearrangement links TRBV29-1 to TRBJ2-2; TRBD1 is a possible D gene (6 bases). The germline gives CDR1 SQVTM, CDR2 ANQGSEA. The CDR3 loop spans 15 amino acids. Trimming cost V 3 bases and J 2 bases, with 13 bases left between them. The CDR3 bases are TGCAGCGTTGATAGAGGGGGTAGAAACACCGGGGAGCTGTTTTTT. This encodes CSVDRGGRNTGELFF.

This chain links TRBV7-2 with TRBJ2-5, with D unresolved. V was shortened by 6 bases and J by 5 bases, with 19 bases between the two germline ends. The germline CDR1 and CDR2 sequences are SGHTA and FQGNSA. The CDR3 is 15 residues long. The CDR3 sequence is CASSLSSLPGETQYF. In DNA, the CDR3 is TGTGCCAGCAGTTTATCTTCGCTCCCTGGGGAGACCCAGTACTTC.